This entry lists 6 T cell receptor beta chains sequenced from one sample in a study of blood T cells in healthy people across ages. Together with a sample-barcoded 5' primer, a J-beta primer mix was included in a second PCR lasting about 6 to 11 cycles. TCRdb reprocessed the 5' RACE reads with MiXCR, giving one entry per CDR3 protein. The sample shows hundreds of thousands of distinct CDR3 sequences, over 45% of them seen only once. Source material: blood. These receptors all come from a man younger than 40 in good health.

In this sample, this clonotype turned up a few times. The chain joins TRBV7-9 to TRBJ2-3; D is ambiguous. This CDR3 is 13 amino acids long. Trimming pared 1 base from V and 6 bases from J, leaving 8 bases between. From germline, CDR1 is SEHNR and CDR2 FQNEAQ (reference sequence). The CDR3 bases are TGTGCCAGCAGCTTAGTTGCGTTGGATACGCAGTATTTT. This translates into CASSLVALDTQYF.

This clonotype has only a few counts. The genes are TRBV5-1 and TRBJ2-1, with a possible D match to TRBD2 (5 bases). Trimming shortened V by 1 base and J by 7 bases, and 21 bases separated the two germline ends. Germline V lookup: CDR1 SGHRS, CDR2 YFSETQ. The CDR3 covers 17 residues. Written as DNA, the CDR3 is TGCGCCAGCAGCTTGTCGGTGTCTAGATTAGGAGGAAATGAGCAGTTCTTC. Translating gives CASSLSVSRLGGNEQFF.

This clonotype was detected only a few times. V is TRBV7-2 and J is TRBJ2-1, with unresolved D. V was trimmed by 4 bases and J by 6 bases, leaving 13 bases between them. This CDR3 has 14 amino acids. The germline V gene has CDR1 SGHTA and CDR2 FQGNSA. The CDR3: CASSSTLYGNEQFF. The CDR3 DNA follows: TGTGCCAGCAGCTCCACCCTATACGGCAATGAGCAGTTCTTC.

The CDR3 bases are TGTGCCAGCAGCGTAGGATTCCAGAGGACAGGGCCTTCCGAGCAGTACTTC. It specifies CASSVGFQRTGPSEQYF. J is TRBJ2-7 and V is TRBV7-9, with 8 bases that match TRBD1. This CDR3 is 17 amino acids long. The germline gives CDR1 SEHNR, CDR2 FQNEAQ (reference sequence). V shed 5 bases and J 6 bases; nucleotides not matched to a gene: 18.

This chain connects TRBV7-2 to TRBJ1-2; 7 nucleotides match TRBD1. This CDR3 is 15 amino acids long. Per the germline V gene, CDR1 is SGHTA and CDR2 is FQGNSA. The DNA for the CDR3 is TGTGCTAGCTACCTTCGGCAGGACAGGTCGGCTGGCTACACCTTC. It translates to CASYLRQDRSAGYTF.

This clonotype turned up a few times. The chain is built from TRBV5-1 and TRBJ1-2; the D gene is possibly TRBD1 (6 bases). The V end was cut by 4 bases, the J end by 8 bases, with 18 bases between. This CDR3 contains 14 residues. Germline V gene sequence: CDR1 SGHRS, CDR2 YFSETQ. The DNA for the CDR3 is TGCGCCAGCAGCCAAAACGGACAGACCTACGGCTACACCTTC. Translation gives CASSQNGQTYGYTF. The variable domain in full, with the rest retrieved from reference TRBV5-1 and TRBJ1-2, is KAGVTQTPRYLIKTRGQQVTLSCSPISGHRSVSWYQQTPGQGLQFLFEYFSETQRNKGNFPGRFSGRQFSNSRSEMNVSTLELGDSALYLCASSQNGQTYGYTFGSGTRLTVV.